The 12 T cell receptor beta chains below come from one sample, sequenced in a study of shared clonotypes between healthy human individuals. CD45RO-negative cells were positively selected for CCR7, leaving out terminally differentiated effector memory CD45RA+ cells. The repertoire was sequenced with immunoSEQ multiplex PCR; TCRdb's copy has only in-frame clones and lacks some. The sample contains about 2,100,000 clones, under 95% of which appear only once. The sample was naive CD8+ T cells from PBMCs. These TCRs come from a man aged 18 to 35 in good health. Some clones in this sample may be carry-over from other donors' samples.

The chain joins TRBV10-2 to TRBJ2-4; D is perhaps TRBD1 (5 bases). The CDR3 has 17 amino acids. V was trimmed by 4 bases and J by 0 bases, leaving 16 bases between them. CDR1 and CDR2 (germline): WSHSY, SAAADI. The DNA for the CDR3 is TGCGCCAGCAGTGGATACGACGGACACTTAGCCAAAAACATTCAGTACTTC. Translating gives CASSGYDGHLAKNIQYF.

The DNA for the CDR3 is TGTGCCAGCAGCCCCACCCCGGGGGCGAGCTATGGCTACACCTTC. Translation gives CASSPTPGASYGYTF. This chain joins TRBV7-9 and TRBJ1-2; weak D call: TRBD1 (6 bases). In germline, CDR1 is SEHNR, CDR2 FQNEAQ (reference sequence). Trimming left V 5 bases short and J 4 bases short, with 17 bases between. This CDR3 region has 15 residues.

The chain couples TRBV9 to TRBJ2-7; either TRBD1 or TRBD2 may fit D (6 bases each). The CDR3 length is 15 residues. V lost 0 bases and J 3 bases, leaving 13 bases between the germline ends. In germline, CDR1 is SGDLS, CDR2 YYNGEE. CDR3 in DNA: TGTGCCAGCAGCGTAGTCGGGGGCCCAAACTACGAGCAGTACTTC. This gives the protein CASSVVGGPNYEQYF.

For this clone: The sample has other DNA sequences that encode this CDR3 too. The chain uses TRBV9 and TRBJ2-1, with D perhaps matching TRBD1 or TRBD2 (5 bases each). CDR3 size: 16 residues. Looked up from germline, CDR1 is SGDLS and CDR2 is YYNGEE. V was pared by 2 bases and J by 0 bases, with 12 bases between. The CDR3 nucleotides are TGTGCCAGCAGCGTTCTCGGGACGGACTCCTACAATGAGCAGTTCTTC. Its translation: CASSVLGTDSYNEQFF.

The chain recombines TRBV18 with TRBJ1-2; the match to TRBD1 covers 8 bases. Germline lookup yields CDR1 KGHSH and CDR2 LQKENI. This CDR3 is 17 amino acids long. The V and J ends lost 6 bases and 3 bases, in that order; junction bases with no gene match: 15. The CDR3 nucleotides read TGTGCCAGCTCGCTTACCCCAGTAGGACAGGGCTACTATGGCTACACCTTC. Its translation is CASSLTPVGQGYYGYTF.

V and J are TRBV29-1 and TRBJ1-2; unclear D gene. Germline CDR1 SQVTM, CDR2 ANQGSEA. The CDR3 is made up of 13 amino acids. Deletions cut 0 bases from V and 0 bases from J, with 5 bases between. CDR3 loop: CSVEEPPNYGYTF. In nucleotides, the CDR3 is TGCAGCGTTGAAGAACCCCCTAACTATGGCTACACCTTC.

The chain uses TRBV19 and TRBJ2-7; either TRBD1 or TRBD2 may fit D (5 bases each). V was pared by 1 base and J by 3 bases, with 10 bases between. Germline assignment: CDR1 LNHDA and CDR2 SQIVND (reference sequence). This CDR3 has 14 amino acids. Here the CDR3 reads CASSIGGGYYEQYF. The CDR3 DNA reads TGTGCCAGTAGTATAGGTGGGGGTTACTACGAGCAGTACTTC.

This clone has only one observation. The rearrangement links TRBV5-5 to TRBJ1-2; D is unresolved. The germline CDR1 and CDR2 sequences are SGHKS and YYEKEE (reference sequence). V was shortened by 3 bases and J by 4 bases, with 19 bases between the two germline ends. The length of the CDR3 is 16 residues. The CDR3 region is CASSSVGRITAYGYTF. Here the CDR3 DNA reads TGTGCCAGCAGCTCCGTTGGTAGGATCACCGCCTATGGCTACACCTTC.

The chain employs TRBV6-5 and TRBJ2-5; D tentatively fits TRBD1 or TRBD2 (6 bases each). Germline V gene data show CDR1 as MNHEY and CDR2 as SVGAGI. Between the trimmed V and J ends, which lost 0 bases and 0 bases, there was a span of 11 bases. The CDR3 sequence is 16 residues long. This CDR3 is CASSYSAGDYQETQYF. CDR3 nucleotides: TGTGCCAGCAGTTACTCGGCAGGGGACTACCAAGAGACCCAGTACTTC.

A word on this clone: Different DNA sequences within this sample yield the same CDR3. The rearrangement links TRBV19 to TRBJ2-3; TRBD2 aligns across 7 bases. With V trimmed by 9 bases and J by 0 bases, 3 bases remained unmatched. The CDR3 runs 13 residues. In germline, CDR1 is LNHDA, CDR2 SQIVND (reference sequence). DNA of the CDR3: TGTGCCAGCTCCGGGGGGAGCACAGATACGCAGTATTTT. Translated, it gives CASSGGSTDTQYF.

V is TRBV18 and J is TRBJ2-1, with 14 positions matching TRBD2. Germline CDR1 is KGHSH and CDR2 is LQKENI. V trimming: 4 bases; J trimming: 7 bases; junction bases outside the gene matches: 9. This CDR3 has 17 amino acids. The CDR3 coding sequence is TGTGCCAGCTCACGACGACTAGCGGGAGGGCCAGAGAATGAGCAGTTCTTC. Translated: CASSRRLAGGPENEQFF.

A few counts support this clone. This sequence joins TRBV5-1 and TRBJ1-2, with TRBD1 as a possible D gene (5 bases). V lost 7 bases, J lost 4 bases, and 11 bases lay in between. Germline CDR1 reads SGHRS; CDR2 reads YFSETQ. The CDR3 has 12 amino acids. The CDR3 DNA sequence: TGCGCCAGCGCGTGGGGCTCCTATGGCTACACCTTC. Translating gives CASAWGSYGYTF.